This T cell receptor (beta chain) was captured in a study of cytomegalovirus exposure and HLA in healthy donors. The study, taken as a whole, reports: Most TCR sequences showed up rarely, but some public TCRs showed up in many donors.

A single count supports this clone. Its antigen is as yet unknown. CDR1 GTSNPN and CDR2 SVGIG come from the germline V gene (reference sequence). The CDR3 sequence is 15 residues long. Between the trimmed V and J ends, which lost 4 bases and 4 bases, there was a span of 18 bases. Separation from the roughly 680-subject first cohort characterized the roughly 130-subject validation cohort, to which the donors belonged. TCRdb's copy holds only in-frame clones and misses some; the assay was immunoSEQ multiplex PCR. The repertoire consists of hundreds of thousands of clones, with roughly 85% occurring once and the leading ten covering around 5.4%.

The chain recombines TRBV30 with TRBJ2-3, with D perhaps TRBD1 (6 bases). The receptor was isolated from a woman aged 18-35 years in good health and CMV-seronegative. The sample consisted of PBMCs. The CDR3 spells CAWIEAGTTSDTQYF. The CDR3 coding sequence is TGTGCCTGGATCGAGGCAGGGACAACGTCAGATACGCAGTATTTT. Full variable domain (rest looked up from reference TRBV30 and TRBJ2-3): SQTIHQWPATLVQPVGSPLSLECTVEGTSNPNLYWYRQAAGRGLQLLFYSVGIGQISSEVPQNLSASRPQDRQFILSSKKLLLSDSGFYLCAWIEAGTTSDTQYFGPGTRLTVL.